This T cell receptor (beta chain) derives from a study of blood T cell repertoires in COVID-19. V shed 5 bases, J shed 5 bases, and the junction held 12 bases outside the gene matches. Germline V CDR1 and CDR2: SEHNR, FQNEAQ (reference sequence). The CDR3 loop spans 16 amino acids. In the source study's methods: Amplification of reference gene primers was used by the study to estimate nucleated cell counts. The repertoire was sequenced with immunoSEQ multiplex PCR; TCRdb's copy has only in-frame clones and lacks some. V, J and clone size were drawn from that table, and D and trimming were deduced from the DNA. Of roughly 150,000 clones listed, roughly 80% were seen once; the top ten hold around 13%.

This TCR was sampled from a woman older than 75 with acute or convalescent COVID-19. Sequenced material: peripheral blood. The J gene is TRBJ2-5, the V gene TRBV7-9, with 9 bases fitting TRBD2. The chain's CDR3 is CASSMSDSGSSETQYF. CDR3 sequence (DNA): TGTGCCAGCAGCATGAGTGATAGCGGGAGCTCGGAGACCCAGTACTTC.